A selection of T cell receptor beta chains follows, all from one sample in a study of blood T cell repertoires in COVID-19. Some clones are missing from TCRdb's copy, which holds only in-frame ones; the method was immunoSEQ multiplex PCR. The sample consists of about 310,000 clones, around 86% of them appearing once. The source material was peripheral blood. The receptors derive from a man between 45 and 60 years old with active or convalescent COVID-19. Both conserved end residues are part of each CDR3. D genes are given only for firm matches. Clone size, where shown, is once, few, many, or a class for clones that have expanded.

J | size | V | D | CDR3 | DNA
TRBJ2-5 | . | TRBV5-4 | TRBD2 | CASSLSGRGDETQYF | TGTGCCAGCAGCTTAAGCGGGAGGGGGGATGAGACCCAGTACTTC
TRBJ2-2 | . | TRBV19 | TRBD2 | CASSPGGGFGELFF | TGTGCCAGCAGTCCGGGCGGGGGTTTTGGGGAGCTGTTTTTT
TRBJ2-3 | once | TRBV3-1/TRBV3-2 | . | CASSQTGIDTQYF | TGTGCCAGCAGCCAAACAGGAATAGATACGCAGTATTTT
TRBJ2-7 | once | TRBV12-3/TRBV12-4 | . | CASSLGRPIVF | TGTGCCAGCAGTTTAGGCAGGCCGATCGTCTTC
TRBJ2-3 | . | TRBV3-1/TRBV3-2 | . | CASSQRHEQRHTDTQYF | TGTGCCAGCAGCCAAAGACATGAACAGAGACACACAGATACGCAGTATTTT
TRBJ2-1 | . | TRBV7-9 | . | CASSFEGQVQFF | TGTGCCAGCAGCTTCGAAGGTCAGGTGCAGTTCTTC
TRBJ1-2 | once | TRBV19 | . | CASSRGTDSNYGYTF | TGTGCCAGTAGTCGCGGGACCGACTCTAACTATGGCTACACCTTC
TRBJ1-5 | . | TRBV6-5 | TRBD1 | CASSYRDRWDQPQHF | TGTGCCAGCAGTTACCGGGACAGGTGGGATCAGCCCCAGCATTTT
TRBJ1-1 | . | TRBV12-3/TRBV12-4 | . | CASSAGGIEAFF | TGTGCCAGCAGCGCGGGCGGCATTGAAGCTTTCTTT
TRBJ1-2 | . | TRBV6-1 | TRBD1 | CASSDPGQGARGSGYTF | TGTGCCAGCAGTGATCCGGGACAGGGGGCGCGAGGGTCTGGCTACACCTTC
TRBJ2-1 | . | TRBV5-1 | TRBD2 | CARILAAASNEQFF | TGCGCCAGGATACTAGCGGCGGCGTCAAATGAGCAGTTCTTC
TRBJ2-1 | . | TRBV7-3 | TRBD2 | CARPLWGGSSYNEQFF | TGTGCCAGACCCCTTTGGGGCGGGAGCTCCTACAATGAGCAGTTCTTC
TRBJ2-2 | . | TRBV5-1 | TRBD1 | CASSFGTGAAGELFF | TGCGCCAGCAGCTTCGGGACAGGGGCCGCCGGGGAGCTGTTTTTT
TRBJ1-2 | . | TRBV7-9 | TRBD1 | CASRDRDGYTF | TGTGCCAGCAGGGACAGGGATGGCTACACCTTC
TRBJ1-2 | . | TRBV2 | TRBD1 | CASSVGQSGDNYGYTF | TGTGCCAGCAGTGTGGGACAGTCGGGAGATAACTATGGCTACACCTTC
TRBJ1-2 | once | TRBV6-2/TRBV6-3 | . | CASSYPQGGVYGYTF | TGTGCCAGCAGTTATCCCCAGGGAGGGGTCTATGGCTACACCTTC
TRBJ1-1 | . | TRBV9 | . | CASSPWTEGEAFF | TGTGCCAGCAGCCCCTGGACAGAAGGAGAAGCTTTCTTT
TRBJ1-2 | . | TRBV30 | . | CAWSVRTPVNYGYTF | TGTGCCTGGAGTGTACGAACGCCGGTTAACTATGGCTACACCTTC
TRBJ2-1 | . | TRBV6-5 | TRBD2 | CASRKSGGKFNEQFF | TGTGCCAGCAGAAAAAGCGGGGGAAAATTCAATGAGCAGTTCTTC
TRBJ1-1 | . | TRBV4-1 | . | CASSQVRGTEAFF | TGCGCCAGCAGCCAAGTCCGGGGGACTGAAGCTTTCTTT
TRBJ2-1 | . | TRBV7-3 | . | CASSLYPTGGAVNNEQFF | TGTGCCAGCAGCTTATACCCAACGGGCGGGGCAGTTAACAATGAGCAGTTCTTC
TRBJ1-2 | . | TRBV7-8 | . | CASSSDSRRGGYTF | TGTGCCAGCAGCTCCGACAGTCGAAGGGGAGGCTACACCTTC
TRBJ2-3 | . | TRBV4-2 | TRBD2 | CASSQEPSTSGRVDTQYF | TGTGCCAGCAGCCAAGAACCATCTACTAGCGGGAGGGTGGATACGCAGTATTTT
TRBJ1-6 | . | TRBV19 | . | CASRQDGSRSPLHF | TGTGCCAGTAGACAGGACGGTTCGAGGTCACCCCTCCACTTT
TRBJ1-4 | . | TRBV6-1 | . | CASSESQGFGEKLFF | TGTGCCAGCAGTGAAAGTCAGGGGTTCGGGGAAAAACTGTTTTTT
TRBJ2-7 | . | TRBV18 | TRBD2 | CASSPGLAISYEQYF | TGTGCCAGCTCGCCGGGACTAGCGATCTCCTACGAGCAGTACTTC
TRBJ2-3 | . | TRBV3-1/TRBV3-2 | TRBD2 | CASSPTSGGYSDTQYF | TGTGCCAGCAGCCCGACTAGCGGGGGATACTCAGATACGCAGTATTTT
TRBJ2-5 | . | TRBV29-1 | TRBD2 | CSANSGGGGETQYF | TGCAGCGCCAATAGCGGGGGCGGCGGAGAGACCCAGTACTTC
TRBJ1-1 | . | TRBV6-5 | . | CASSRGVGTEAFF | TGTGCCAGCTCCCGGGGGGTAGGCACTGAAGCTTTCTTT
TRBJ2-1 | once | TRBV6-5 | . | CASSPGTQPNEQFF | TGTGCCAGCAGTCCTGGGACTCAACCCAATGAGCAGTTCTTC
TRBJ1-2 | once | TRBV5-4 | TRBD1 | CASSLEQGGILGGYTF | TGTGCCAGCAGCTTGGAACAGGGGGGAATTTTGGGTGGCTACACCTTC
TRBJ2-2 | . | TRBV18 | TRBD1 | CASSNYRGKNTGELFF | TGTGCCAGCTCAAACTACAGGGGAAAGAACACCGGGGAGCTGTTTTTT
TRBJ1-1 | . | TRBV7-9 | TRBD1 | CASSPRQGGNTEAFF | TGTGCCAGCAGCCCCCGACAGGGTGGGAACACTGAAGCTTTCTTT
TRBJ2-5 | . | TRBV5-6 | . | CASRSSATQETQYF | TGTGCCAGCAGGAGTAGCGCTACCCAAGAGACCCAGTACTTC
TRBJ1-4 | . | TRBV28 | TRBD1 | CASSFPFRTGVEKLFF | TGTGCCAGCAGTTTTCCCTTCAGGACAGGAGTCGAAAAACTGTTTTTT
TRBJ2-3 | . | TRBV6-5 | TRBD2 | CASSYGLAGGLDTQYF | TGTGCCAGCAGTTACGGCTTAGCGGGGGGGCTTGATACGCAGTATTTT
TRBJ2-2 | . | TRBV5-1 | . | CASSPPRGGGELFF | TGCGCCAGCAGCCCCCCCAGGGGCGGCGGGGAGCTGTTTTTT
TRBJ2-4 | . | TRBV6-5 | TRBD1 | CASSSDRTAAKNIQYF | TGTGCCAGCAGTTCGGACAGGACGGCAGCCAAAAACATTCAGTACTTC
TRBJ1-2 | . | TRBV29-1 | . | CSVAQGSEGYTF | TGCAGCGTAGCACAGGGATCTGAAGGCTACACCTTC
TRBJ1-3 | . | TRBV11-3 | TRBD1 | CASSLTGDSGNTIYF | TGTGCCAGCAGCCTTACAGGGGACTCTGGAAACACCATATATTTT
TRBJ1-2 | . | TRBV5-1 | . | CASSLALVAYTF | TGCGCCAGCAGCTTGGCATTGGTGGCCTACACCTTC
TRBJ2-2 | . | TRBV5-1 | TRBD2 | CASSLRTRTSGSADTGELFF | TGCGCCAGCAGCTTGAGGACCCGGACTAGCGGGAGCGCGGACACCGGGGAGCTGTTTTTT
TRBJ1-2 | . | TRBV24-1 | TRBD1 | CATSRGQGSGYTF | TGTGCCACCAGTCGAGGACAGGGATCTGGCTACACCTTC
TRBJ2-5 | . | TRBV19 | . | CASRGGGAIETQYF | TGTGCCAGCCGAGGCGGAGGGGCAATTGAGACCCAGTACTTC
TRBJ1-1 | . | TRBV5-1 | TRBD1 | CASSIPGGAGTEAFF | TGCGCCAGCAGCATCCCAGGGGGTGCGGGAACTGAAGCTTTCTTT
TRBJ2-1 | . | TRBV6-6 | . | CASSVQLLYNEQFF | TGTGCCAGCTCGGTCCAACTACTATACAATGAGCAGTTCTTC
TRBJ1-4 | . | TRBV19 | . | CASSETATNEKLFF | TGTGCCAGTAGTGAGACTGCAACTAATGAAAAACTGTTTTTT
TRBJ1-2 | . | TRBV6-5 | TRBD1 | CASSSDWDRAYGYTF | TGTGCCAGCAGTTCAGATTGGGACAGGGCCTATGGCTACACCTTC
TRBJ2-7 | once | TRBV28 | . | CASALGGFSYEQYF | TGTGCCAGCGCCCTTGGCGGGTTCTCCTACGAGCAGTACTTC
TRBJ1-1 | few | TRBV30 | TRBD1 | CAWSSKGAGTEAFF | TGTGCCTGGAGTTCAAAGGGGGCAGGCACTGAAGCTTTCTTT
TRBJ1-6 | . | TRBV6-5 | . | CASGSSYNSPLHF | TGTGCCAGCGGGAGCTCCTATAATTCACCCCTCCACTTT
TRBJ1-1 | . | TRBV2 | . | CASRGNMNTEAFF | TGTGCCAGCCGGGGGAACATGAACACTGAAGCTTTCTTT
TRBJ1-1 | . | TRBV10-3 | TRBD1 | CAISDRGDTEAFF | TGTGCCATCAGTGACAGGGGGGATACTGAAGCTTTCTTT
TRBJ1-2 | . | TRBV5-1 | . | CASSLARQVGGYTF | TGCGCCAGCAGCTTGGCCCGACAGGTCGGTGGCTACACCTTC